One and the same sample provided the 17 T cell receptor beta chains below, sequenced in a study of radiotherapy plus CTLA-4 blockade in lung cancer. Measured with immunoSEQ multiplex PCR; TCRdb has only the in-frame clones, and not every one. The table lists roughly 100,000 clones, 85% of them singletons, with around 2% in the top ten. Source: peripheral blood, taken from a patient treated with radiotherapy plus ipilimumab. The receptor source for this set is a human donor with non-small cell lung cancer that progressed on radiotherapy plus ipilimumab. Some clones in this sample may be carry-over from other donors' samples.

The chain joins TRBV5-1 to TRBJ1-5; weak D call: TRBD1 (6 bases). The CDR3 has 24 amino acids. Germline V lookup: CDR1 SGHRS, CDR2 YFSETQ. Trimming removed 5 bases at V and 5 bases at J, with 44 bases between. The CDR3, as DNA: TGCGCCAGCAGATTCCGGGACATCTTCTTACGGTACAACGGTTTGAGGTCGAGCGATCAGCCCCAGCATTTT. Its translation is CASRFRDIFLRYNGLRSSDQPQHF.

This clone was detected once. The chain recombines TRBV7-3 with TRBJ2-6; possibly TRBD1 for D (6 bases). CDR1 and CDR2 from the germline V gene are SGHTA and FQGTGA. The CDR3 totals 16 residues. V was clipped by 0 bases and J by 2 bases, with 8 bases between them. CDR3 protein: CASSLTGAAGANVLTF. The CDR3 nucleotides are TGTGCCAGCAGCTTAACGGGGGCGGCTGGGGCCAACGTCCTGACTTTC.

The V gene is TRBV6-6, the J gene TRBJ2-5, with 8 bases aligning to TRBD1. Looked up from germline, CDR1 is MNHNY and CDR2 is SVGAGI (reference sequence). The CDR3 extends over 14 amino acids. Trimming cost V 0 bases and J 5 bases; bases outside gene matches: 2. DNA for the CDR3: TGTGCCAGCAGTTACTCGACAGGGGTGGAGACCCAGTACTTC. This translates into CASSYSTGVETQYF.

This clone was detected only once. V and J are TRBV4-1 and TRBJ2-3; D uncertain. The CDR3 is 16 amino acids. In germline, CDR1 is MGHRA, CDR2 YSYEKL. Trimming left V 4 bases short and J 4 bases short, with 18 bases between. The CDR3 is CASSLPVPDWADTQYF. Here the CDR3 DNA reads TGCGCCAGCAGCCTTCCGGTTCCTGACTGGGCAGATACGCAGTATTTT.

This chain links TRBV5-4 with TRBJ2-3; the D call may be TRBD1 or TRBD2 (5 bases each). Trimming shortened V by 3 bases and J by 9 bases, and 20 bases separated the two germline ends. This CDR3 has 15 residues. Germline lookup yields CDR1 SGHNT and CDR2 YYREEE (reference sequence). CDR3 protein: CASSWDRLSRGTQYF. DNA of the CDR3: TGTGCCAGCAGCTGGGACCGACTCTCGAGGGGCACGCAGTATTTT.

This clone was seen more than once but under ten times. The V and J genes are TRBV29-1 and TRBJ1-2, with a possible D match to TRBD1 (6 bases). Per germline, CDR1 SQVTM and CDR2 ANQGSEA. This CDR3 is 14 amino acids long. Trimming shortened V by 4 bases and J by 5 bases, and 17 bases separated the two germline ends. CDR3 DNA sequence: TGCAGCGTTGTCGGAACGGACAGCTCATATGGCTACACCTTC. Translated: CSVVGTDSSYGYTF.

A single count supports this clone. This chain joins TRBV15 and TRBJ1-6; D call uncertain. Germline assignment: CDR1 LNHNV and CDR2 YYDKDF (reference sequence). The CDR3 consists of 13 residues. V shed 6 bases and J shed 4 bases, with 7 bases lying between them. The chain's CDR3 is CATSTQYNSPLHF. In nucleotides, the CDR3 is TGTGCCACCAGTACCCAGTATAATTCACCCCTCCACTTT.

This chain joins TRBV9 and TRBJ1-2; the match to TRBD1 covers 7 bases. This CDR3 is built from 15 residues. The germline V gene encodes CDR1 SGDLS and CDR2 YYNGEE. With V trimmed by 9 bases and J by 0 bases, 11 bases remained unmatched. DNA for the CDR3: TGTGCCACCACTAAGACAGGGAAGGCTAACTATGGCTACACCTTC. Residues: CATTKTGKANYGYTF.

The V call is TRBV5-1, the J call TRBJ2-2; tentatively, D is TRBD2 (6 bases). V was clipped by 3 bases and J by 6 bases, with 12 bases between them. Germline loops: CDR1 SGHRS, CDR2 YFSETQ. The CDR3 consists of 14 residues. The DNA of the CDR3 is TGCGCCAGCAGCTCGGGCTCGGGGGCCGGGGAGCTGTTTTTT. Translation gives CASSSGSGAGELFF.

This clone was counted once. The chain couples TRBV11-2 to TRBJ1-2; D gene ambiguous. CDR1 and CDR2 (germline): SGHAT, FQNNGV. The CDR3 is 12 residues long. Trimming pared 0 bases from V and 8 bases from J, leaving 7 bases between. CDR3 amino acids: CASSLERPGYTF. CDR3 nucleotides: TGTGCCAGCAGCTTAGAGAGGCCGGGCTACACCTTC.

The chain couples TRBV15 to TRBJ2-5; TRBD2 aligns across 9 bases. The CDR3 totals 16 residues. The ends lost 1 base at V and 3 bases at J; junction bases unmatched: 6. Looked up from germline, CDR1 is LNHNV and CDR2 is YYDKDF (reference sequence). The CDR3 spells CATSRGRGGGEETQYF. DNA of the CDR3: TGTGCCACCAGCAGAGGCCGTGGCGGGGGGGAAGAGACCCAGTACTTC.

The chain employs TRBV4-2 and TRBJ1-2, with a tentative D call TRBD1 (5 bases). V was shortened by 1 base and J by 4 bases, with 13 bases between the two germline ends. This CDR3 has 15 amino acids. Germline V gives CDR1 LGHNA, CDR2 YNFKEQ. The CDR3 loop is CASSQGFQGGYGYTF. CDR3 nucleotides: TGTGCCAGCAGCCAAGGTTTCCAGGGCGGCTATGGCTACACCTTC.

This clone was observed a handful of times. The V and J genes are TRBV28 and TRBJ2-1, with D tentatively TRBD1 (5 bases). V dropped 5 bases and J dropped 6 bases, with 14 bases sitting between them. Germline V gives CDR1 MDHEN, CDR2 SYDVKM. The CDR3 is 14 amino acids. CDR3 coding DNA: TGTGCCAGCAGTCCTTCTAGGGGCTCCAATGAGCAGTTCTTC. Translated: CASSPSRGSNEQFF.

This chain links TRBV4-3 with TRBJ2-7; the D gene is possibly TRBD1 (5 bases). The CDR3 consists of 15 residues. V was pared by 1 base and J by 3 bases, with 13 bases between. Germline V gene sequence: CDR1 LGHNA, CDR2 YSLEER. CDR3 region: CASSQGQSINYEQYF. The CDR3 nucleotides read TGCGCCAGCAGCCAAGGACAGTCTATCAACTACGAGCAGTACTTC.

This chain connects TRBV19 to TRBJ1-4, with D maybe TRBD1 (5 bases). The CDR3 totals 13 residues. Germline CDR1 LNHDA, CDR2 SQIVND (reference sequence). V was trimmed by 8 bases and J by 8 bases, leaving 15 bases between them. CDR3 sequence: CASEISGYEKLFF. The CDR3 nucleotides read TGTGCCAGTGAAATATCAGGGTACGAAAAACTGTTTTTT.

The J gene is TRBJ2-5, the V gene TRBV5-4, with 7 bases identical to TRBD2. Germline assignment: CDR1 SGHNT and CDR2 YYREEE (reference sequence). V trimming: 1 base; J trimming: 3 bases; junction bases outside the gene matches: 3. The length of the CDR3 is 14 residues. The CDR3 region is CASSLKAGEETQYF. The CDR3 region has the DNA TGTGCCAGCAGCTTGAAGGCGGGGGAAGAGACCCAGTACTTC. Full variable domain (outside the CDR3, taken from reference TRBV5-4 and TRBJ2-5): ETGVTQSPTHLIKTRGQQVTLRCSSQSGHNTVSWYQQALGQGPQFIFQYYREEENGRGNFPPRFSGLQFPNYSSELNVNALELDDSALYLCASSLKAGEETQYFGPGTRLLVL.

The chain uses TRBV7-3 and TRBJ2-7; D possibly corresponds to TRBD2 (5 bases). Germline V gene lookup returns CDR1 SGHTA and CDR2 FQGTGA. The CDR3 is 13 amino acids. V lost 5 bases and J lost 1, with 9 bases in between. The chain's CDR3 is CASSPRASYEQYF. CDR3 in DNA: TGTGCCAGCAGCCCGAGGGCGTCCTACGAGCAGTACTTC.